This T cell receptor beta chain was obtained from a study of identical twins (dated by TCRdb to the mid-2010s). Describing the broader study: To test whether fetal clonotypes persist, the study used deep sequencing on TCR alpha and beta repertoires from monozygotic twins, unrelated adults of various ages, and cord blood. To rule out contamination, the twin experiments were replicated at different times with different library preparation protocols. Summary of the overall study and its limitations: Excess twin sharing in beta out-of-frame sequences was weaker because fewer shared sequences lowered the signal-to-noise ratio. Abundant cord blood beta clonotypes had fewer insertions, young adult naive repertoires showed a similar but weaker trend, and memory repertoires showed no such trend. In monozygotic twins, out-of-frame TCR alpha sharing was systematically underestimated by recombination models, although the models agreed with sharing between unrelated individuals. Because the same donors could not be followed over many years, the conclusions depended on cross-sectional statistical analysis. Zero-insertion analyses could be partly confounded by invariant T cells such as MAIT and iNKT, though diverse VJ usage argued against such confounding for most clonotypes. Out-of-frame TCR alpha sequences shared between twins showed an excess of low generation-probability sequences compared with coincidental sharing between unrelated individuals.

Every donor in the study was a healthy Caucasian. The twin cohort consisted of three pairs of female monozygotic twins, all aged roughly 18 to 29 years. Using Miltenyi CD45RO+ enrichment and human naive T-cell isolation kits, memory (CD45RO+) and naive T cells were isolated from PBMC. Library method: 5' RACE. The sample was run on an Illumina HiSeq 2000. Template switching added a universal primer binding site, and the final cDNA carried a unique molecular identifier that allowed TCR cDNA molecules to be counted accurately. Specific primers in the conserved constant-segment region were used to synthesize first-strand cDNA for the TCR alpha and beta chains. To control for contamination, every cDNA library was double barcoded, receiving both a SMART-Mk sample barcode and Illumina barcodes. Two successive PCR steps introduced TruSeq adapter sequences along with Illumina sample barcodes. Sequencing of the TCR alpha and beta cDNA libraries was done on the Illumina HiSeq platform using custom primers. The study's own analysis went as follows. MiGEC was used to process raw reads and extract unique molecular identifiers, and MiXCR was used to find CDR3 positions. Recombination models were inferred per individual with the repgenHMM and IGoR tools using an EM algorithm. Shared clonotype analysis was performed with the tcR package in R, normalizing sharing by the product of cloneset sizes. To study raw recombination without the effects of thymic and clonal selection, out-of-frame nonproductive sequences were analyzed. TCRdb reran the public reads through fastp at Q25 and MiXCR, keeping productive beta chains. Each entry is one CDR3 protein sequence, shown with its most common DNA and genes. What appears here as the V and J calls and clone size reflects TCRdb's work, not the paper's. The sample has fewer than 350,000 distinct CDR3 sequences on record, 8% to 9% of them singletons. Less than 2.5% of the sample is held by the ten biggest clonotypes.

To note about this clonotype: What antigen it recognizes has not been identified. Base qualities are not provided; no much larger clone lies one nucleotide away.

V was cut back by 1 base and J by 1 base, leaving a gap of 16 bases between them. The CDR3, from cysteine to phenylalanine, totals 17 residues. Only CDR3 DNA remains: 51 bases, in frame from the first base. Based on the germline V gene, the CDR1 and CDR2 sequences are SGHTA and FQGNSA. Another study also made use of these data, one on yellow fever vaccine responses in identical twins. As that second study puts it: The T cell response to vaccination in identical twins was reported by the authors to appear partly convergent and partly personalized. In the study, vaccine-responding T cell clones were precisely tracked in identical twins.

The chain employs TRBV7-2 and TRBJ1-1; TRBD1 could be the D gene, as 5 bases match. Material: memory (CD45RO+) T cells sorted from blood. The cell subset or site label on this specimen signifies: CD45RO+ enriched T cells. This TCR came from a woman younger than 30 in good health. The nucleotide sequence is TGTGCCAGCAGCTTAGGGGCGAGGGGAGTTTGGAACACTGAAGCTTTCTTT. It specifies CASSLGARGVWNTEAFF.